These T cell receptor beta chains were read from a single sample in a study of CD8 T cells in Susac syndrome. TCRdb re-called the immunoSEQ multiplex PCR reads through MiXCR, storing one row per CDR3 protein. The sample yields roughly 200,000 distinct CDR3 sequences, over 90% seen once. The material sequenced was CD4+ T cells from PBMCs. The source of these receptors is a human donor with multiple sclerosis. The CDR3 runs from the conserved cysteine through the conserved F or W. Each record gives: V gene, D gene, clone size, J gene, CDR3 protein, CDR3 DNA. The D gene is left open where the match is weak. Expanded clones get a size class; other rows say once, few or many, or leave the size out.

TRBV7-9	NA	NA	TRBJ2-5	CASLLGAEETQYF	TGTGCCAGCCTTTTGGGGGCCGAGGAGACCCAGTACTTC
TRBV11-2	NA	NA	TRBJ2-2	CASSLGLVNTGELFF	TGTGCCAGCAGCTTAGGGCTCGTCAACACCGGGGAGCTGTTTTTT
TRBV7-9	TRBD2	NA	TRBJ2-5	CASSPGLAGGEGWETQYF	TGTGCCAGCAGCCCAGGACTAGCGGGGGGCGAAGGTTGGGAGACCCAGTACTTC
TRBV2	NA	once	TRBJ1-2	CASSVHGAFGYTF	TGTGCCAGCAGTGTACACGGCGCATTCGGCTACACCTTC
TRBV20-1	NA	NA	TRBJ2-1	CSATGLHNEQFF	TGCAGTGCAACGGGACTTCACAATGAGCAGTTCTTC
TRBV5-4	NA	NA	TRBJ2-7	CASSLSWTDPYEQYF	TGTGCCAGCAGCTTGTCGTGGACAGACCCCTACGAGCAGTACTTC
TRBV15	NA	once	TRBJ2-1	CATSRSRDSNEQFF	TGTGCCACCAGCAGATCCCGGGATTCTAATGAGCAGTTCTTC
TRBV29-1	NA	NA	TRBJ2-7	CSAGGNGYEQYF	TGCAGCGCTGGGGGAAACGGTTACGAGCAGTACTTC
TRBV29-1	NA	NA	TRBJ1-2	CSVAGGPRGANYGYTF	TGCAGCGTTGCTGGGGGACCCCGAGGAGCTAACTATGGCTACACCTTC
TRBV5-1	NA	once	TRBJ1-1	CASSDGQTYTEAFF	TGCGCCAGCAGCGACGGACAAACCTACACTGAAGCTTTCTTT
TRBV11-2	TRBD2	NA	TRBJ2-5	CASSFPGRGPQETQYF	TGTGCCAGCAGCTTCCCAGGGAGGGGCCCCCAAGAGACCCAGTACTTC
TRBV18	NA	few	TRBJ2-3	CASSSYTDTQYF	TGTGCCAGCTCATCGTACACAGATACGCAGTATTTT
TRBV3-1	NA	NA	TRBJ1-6	CASSQGWGISPLHF	TGTGCCAGCAGCCAAGGTTGGGGTATTTCACCCCTCCACTTT
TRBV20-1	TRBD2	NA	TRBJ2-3	CSVPYRGGLDTQYF	TGCAGTGTCCCGTACCGCGGGGGGCTAGATACGCAGTATTTT
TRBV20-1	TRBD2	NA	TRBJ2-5	CSASAPRGLESETQYF	TGCAGTGCCTCCGCTCCCCGGGGACTAGAGTCGGAGACCCAGTACTTC
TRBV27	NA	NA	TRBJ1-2	CASSLSGQNYGYTF	TGTGCCAGCAGTTTAAGCGGACAGAACTATGGCTACACCTTC
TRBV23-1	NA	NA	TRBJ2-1	CASSQSKGVAYNEQFF	TGCGCCAGCAGTCAATCGAAAGGGGTAGCCTACAATGAGCAGTTCTTC